This TCR beta chain was obtained from a study of blood T cell repertoires in COVID-19. Turning to the study itself: Samples taken during acute and convalescent COVID-19 were collected in the United States, Italy and Spain. The analysed material was cDNA or gDNA that came from T cells, B-cell-depleted T cells, or PBMCs.

Authors' data handling: By means of reference gene primer amplification, nucleated cell counts were estimated. Here immunoSEQ multiplex PCR was the method, and the copy in TCRdb shows in-frame clones only, minus some. V, J and clone size are taken as reported in that table, and D and trimming were inferred from the DNA itself. The repertoire holds 150,000 to 200,000 clones, with roughly 85% as singletons. The V end was cut by 1 base, the J end by 10 bases, with 9 bases between. Germline loops: CDR1 SGHKS, CDR2 YYEKEE (reference sequence). The CDR3 contains 12 residues. The TCR sequence derives from a woman aged 25 to 39 with acute or convalescent COVID-19. Sequencing was done on a sample of peripheral blood. The gene calls are TRBV5-5 and TRBJ2-1, with D possibly being TRBD2 (6 bases). CDR3 in DNA: TGTGCCAGCAGCTTGAGGCTAGCGGAGCAGTTCTTC. It encodes CASSLRLAEQFF. Combining the CDR3 with reference TRBV5-5 and TRBJ2-1 gives the whole variable domain DAGVTQSPTHLIKTRGQQVTLRCSPISGHKSVSWYQQVLGQGPQFIFQYYEKEERGRGNFPDRFSARQFPNYSSELNVNALLLGDSALYLCASSLRLAEQFFGPGTRLTVL.